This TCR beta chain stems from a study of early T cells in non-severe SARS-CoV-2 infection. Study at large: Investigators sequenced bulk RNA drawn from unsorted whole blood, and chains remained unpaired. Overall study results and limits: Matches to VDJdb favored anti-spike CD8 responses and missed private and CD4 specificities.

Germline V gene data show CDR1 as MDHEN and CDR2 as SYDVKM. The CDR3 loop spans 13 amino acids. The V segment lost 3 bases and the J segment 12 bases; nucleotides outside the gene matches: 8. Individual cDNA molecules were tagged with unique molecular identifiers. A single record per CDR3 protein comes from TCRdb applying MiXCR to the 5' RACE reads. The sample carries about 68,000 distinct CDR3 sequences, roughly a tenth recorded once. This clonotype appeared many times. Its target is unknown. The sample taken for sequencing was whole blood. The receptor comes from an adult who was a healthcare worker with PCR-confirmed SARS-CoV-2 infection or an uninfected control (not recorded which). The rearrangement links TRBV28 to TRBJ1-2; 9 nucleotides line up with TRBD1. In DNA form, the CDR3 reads TGTGCCAGCAGTTTGCGGGACAGGGAGGAAAACACCTTC. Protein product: CASSLRDREENTF.